The rows below give T cell receptor beta chains drawn from one sample of a study of Graves' ophthalmopathy and Graves' hyperthyroidism. One entry per CDR3 protein results from TCRdb running MiXCR on the multiplex PCR reads. The data contain 200,000 to 250,000 distinct CDR3 sequences, 20% to 25% of them singletons. The sequenced material came from peripheral blood. These receptors were obtained from a woman between 45 and 65 years old with Graves' ophthalmopathy. CDR3s include the opening cysteine and the closing phenylalanine or tryptophan. Each record gives: D gene, clone size, J gene, V gene, CDR3 protein, CDR3 DNA. The D gene is left open where the match is weak. Not all rows give a size; the values are once, few, many and, for expanded clones, a class.

>-|many|TRBJ1-6|TRBV20-1
CSARGGEGKYNSPLHF
TGCAGTGCTAGGGGGGGGGAGGGAAAATATAATTCACCCCTCCACTTT
>TRBD1|-|TRBJ2-4|TRBV6-1
CASSDYWDRGEVNLQYF
TGTGCCAGCAGTGACTACTGGGACAGGGGTGAGGTGAACCTTCAGTACTTC
>TRBD2|many|TRBJ2-7|TRBV7-3
CASSRLAGGIHEQYF
TGTGCCAGCAGCAGACTAGCGGGAGGGATTCACGAGCAGTACTTC
>TRBD1|-|TRBJ2-7|TRBV4-1
CASSQTRTGGRYEQYF
TGCGCCAGCAGTCAAACTAGGACAGGGGGTAGGTACGAGCAGTACTTC
>TRBD2|few|TRBJ2-7|TRBV5-1
CASSGGLAGSEQYF
TGCGCCAGCAGCGGAGGACTAGCGGGAAGCGAGCAGTACTTC
>TRBD2|many|TRBJ2-5|TRBV6-2/TRBV6-3
CASSVGSGTPQETQYF
TGTGCCAGCTCTGTCGGTAGCGGGACTCCCCAAGAGACCCAGTACTTC
>-|many|TRBJ2-7|TRBV6-1
CASSDRGAGEQYF
TGTGCCAGCAGTGACAGGGGAGCGGGAGAGCAGTACTTC
>TRBD1|-|TRBJ1-1|TRBV11-1
CASSLLGQGAEAFF
TGTGCCAGCAGCCTATTGGGACAGGGAGCGGAAGCTTTCTTT
>-|many|TRBJ2-2|TRBV28
CASSPIGDGELFF
TGTGCCAGCAGTCCGATAGGAGACGGGGAGCTGTTTTTT
>-|few|TRBJ2-6|TRBV6-1
CASSERRFSGANVLTF
TGTGCCAGCAGTGAGAGACGGTTCTCTGGGGCCAACGTCCTGACTTTC
>TRBD2|-|TRBJ2-7|TRBV28
CASSLKLGASGSQYEQYF
TGTGCCAGCAGTTTAAAGTTGGGGGCTAGCGGGAGTCAGTACGAGCAGTACTTC
>TRBD2|many|TRBJ2-7|TRBV6-5
CASSYATTGGTYEQYF
TGTGCCAGCAGTTACGCAACAACGGGGGGGACCTACGAGCAGTACTTC
>-|many|TRBJ1-2|TRBV30
CAWSGQTNYGYTF
TGTGCCTGGAGTGGACAGACAAACTATGGCTACACCTTC
>-|many|TRBJ2-7|TRBV28
CASSLIERNAYEQYF
TGTGCCAGCAGTTTGATTGAGCGGAATGCGTACGAGCAGTACTTC
>-|many|TRBJ1-1|TRBV27
CASSFPRGEAFF
TGTGCCAGCAGTTTTCCAAGGGGTGAAGCTTTCTTT
>-|many|TRBJ1-5|TRBV6-1
CASSEGPYGNQPQHF
TGTGCCAGCAGTGAAGGACCCTATGGCAATCAGCCCCAGCATTTT
>-|-|TRBJ1-5|TRBV29-1
CSVVLQGNQPQHF
TGCAGCGTTGTTCTACAGGGCAATCAGCCCCAGCATTTT
>-|many|TRBJ1-2|TRBV12-3/TRBV12-4
CASSPAGAAPRGYTF
TGTGCCAGCAGCCCAGCAGGGGCAGCGCCGAGGGGCTACACCTTC
>TRBD1|many|TRBJ1-1|TRBV7-2
CASSLNRGPYEAFF
TGTGCCAGCAGCTTAAATAGGGGGCCCTATGAAGCTTTCTTT
>TRBD1|many|TRBJ1-1|TRBV6-1
CASSRRGLLNTEAFF
TGTGCCAGCAGTCGAAGGGGGCTACTGAACACTGAAGCTTTCTTT
>-|few|TRBJ1-2|TRBV12-3/TRBV12-4
CATRLVANYGYTF
TGTGCCACGCGCCTGGTCGCTAACTATGGCTACACCTTC
>TRBD1|many|TRBJ1-1|TRBV28
CASSYASDRKNTEAFF
TGTGCCAGCAGTTACGCCTCGGACAGGAAGAACACTGAAGCTTTCTTT